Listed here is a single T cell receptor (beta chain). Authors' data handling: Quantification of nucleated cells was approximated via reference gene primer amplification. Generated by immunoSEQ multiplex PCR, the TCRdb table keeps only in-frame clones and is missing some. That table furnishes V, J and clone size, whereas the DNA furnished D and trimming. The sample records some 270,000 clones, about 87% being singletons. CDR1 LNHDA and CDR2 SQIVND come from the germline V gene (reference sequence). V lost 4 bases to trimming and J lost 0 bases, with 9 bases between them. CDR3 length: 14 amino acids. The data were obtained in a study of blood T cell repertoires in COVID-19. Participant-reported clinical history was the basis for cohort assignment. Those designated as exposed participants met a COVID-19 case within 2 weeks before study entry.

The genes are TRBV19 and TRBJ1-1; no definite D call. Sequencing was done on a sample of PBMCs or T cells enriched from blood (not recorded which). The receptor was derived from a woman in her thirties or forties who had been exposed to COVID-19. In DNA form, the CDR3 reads TGTGCCAGTAGTACAGGAAACATGAACACTGAAGCTTTCTTT. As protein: CASSTGNMNTEAFF.